The 20 T cell receptor beta chains in this list originate from one sample, sequenced in a study of OX40 agonist ivuxolimab in advanced cancers. Repertoires were generated with immunoSEQ multiplex PCR, while TCRdb's copy carries only in-frame clones and drops some. The sample includes roughly 92,000 clones, roughly 90% of them seen just once. The sequenced sample was CD4+ or CD8+ T cells sorted from blood, obtained in a trial of the OX40 agonist ivuxolimab. The receptor source for this set is an adult with an advanced solid tumor such as melanoma, head and neck, liver or kidney cancer.

The chain is built from TRBV27 and TRBJ1-2; TRBD1 matches 11 bases. Germline CDR1 reads MNHEY; CDR2 reads SMNVEV (reference sequence). CDR3 length equals 15 residues. Germline trimming cut 4 bases from V and 4 bases from J; bases unmatched to any gene: 5. The chain's CDR3 is CASSSWDRGTYGYTF. CDR3 DNA: TGTGCCAGCAGTTCGTGGGACAGGGGGACCTATGGCTACACCTTC.

The chain combines TRBV13 with TRBJ2-7; TRBD1 might be the D (5 bases). V was cut by 2 bases and J by 4 bases, with 15 bases left in between. Germline CDR1 PRHDT, CDR2 FYEKMQ (reference sequence). This CDR3 is 15 amino acids long. CDR3 nucleotide sequence: TGTGCCAGCAGCTTATTAGGACCAGGGTCTTACGAGCAGTACTTC. It codes for CASSLLGPGSYEQYF.

V gene TRBV4-1 combines with J gene TRBJ2-7, with D hard to call. The V gene lost 0 bases and the J gene lost 0 bases, with 9 bases spanning the gap. Germline lookup yields CDR1 MGHRA and CDR2 YSYEKL. The CDR3 has 15 amino acids. CDR3 residues: CASSQETRSSYEQYF. The CDR3, as DNA: TGCGCCAGCAGCCAAGAAACCCGTAGCTCCTACGAGCAGTACTTC.

The CDR3 region has the DNA TGTGCCAGCAGCAAAGGGAGACGGACAGTCTCCTACAATGAGCAGTTCTTC. Protein sequence: CASSKGRRTVSYNEQFF. This chain connects TRBV21-1 to TRBJ2-1; the D call in the table, TRBD1, was not verified against the DNA. TRBV21-1 is recorded as a pseudogene. This CDR3 region has 17 residues.

J is TRBJ2-1 and V is TRBV18; D is unclear. Germline V gene sequence: CDR1 KGHSH, CDR2 LQKENI. V lost 0 bases, J lost 0 bases, and 9 bases lay in between. There are 16 residues in the CDR3. This chain's CDR3 is CASSPPIRSSYNEQFF. The CDR3 DNA follows: TGTGCCAGCTCACCACCGATCCGGAGCTCCTACAATGAGCAGTTCTTC.

V gene TRBV10-1 combines with J gene TRBJ1-4, with D perhaps matching TRBD1 (5 bases). Trimming shortened V by 0 bases and J by 5 bases, and 19 bases separated the two germline ends. Germline values: CDR1 WNHNN, CDR2 SYGVQD (reference sequence). The CDR3 loop spans 18 amino acids. DNA of the CDR3: TGCGCCAGCAGTGAGTCGGGACTAGTAGGCATCTCCAATGAAAAACTGTTTTTT. It is translated as CASSESGLVGISNEKLFF.

This clone was picked up one time. The rearrangement links TRBV5-6 to TRBJ1-1, with D possibly matching TRBD1 (5 bases). There are 14 residues in the CDR3. The germline CDR1 and CDR2 sequences are SGHDT and YYEEEE. V was cut by 0 bases and J by 8 bases, with 14 bases left in between. CDR3 nucleotide sequence: TGTGCCAGCAGCTTGGGACTGGGGGATCGGGAAGCTTTCTTT. Encoded protein: CASSLGLGDREAFF.

The rearrangement uses TRBV28 and TRBJ2-7, with TRBD1 matching 8 bases. Germline V CDR1 and CDR2: MDHEN, SYDVKM. The junction had 11 bases not matched to a gene; V was cut back by 3 bases and J by 1 base. The CDR3 sequence is 17 residues long. CDR3 loop: CASSFGTGSTGSYEQYF. The CDR3 nucleotides are TGTGCCAGCAGTTTTGGGACAGGTTCGACGGGATCCTACGAGCAGTACTTC.

The chain is built from TRBV7-2 and TRBJ2-2, with a weak D call TRBD1 (6 bases). V was trimmed by 5 bases and J by 2 bases, leaving 21 bases between them. The V gene's germline CDR1 is SGHTA and CDR2 FQGNSA. CDR3 length: 18 residues. The CDR3 reads CASSRFDRSFLNTGELFF. In nucleotides, the CDR3 is TGTGCCAGCAGCCGATTCGACAGGAGTTTTTTAAACACCGGGGAGCTGTTTTTT.

The V and J genes are TRBV30 and TRBJ2-3; either TRBD1 or TRBD2 may supply D (5 bases each). Deletions cut 5 bases from V and 3 bases from J, with 12 bases between. There are 13 residues in the CDR3. The germline V gene encodes CDR1 GTSNPN and CDR2 SVGIG (reference sequence). This CDR3 reads CAWCGEGTDTQYF. CDR3 DNA sequence: TGTGCCTGGTGCGGAGAGGGGACAGATACGCAGTATTTT.

This clone was detected only once. The V call is TRBV7-8, the J call TRBJ2-7; tentatively, D is TRBD2 (6 bases). The germline V gene encodes CDR1 SGHVS and CDR2 FQNEAQ. Trimming took 5 bases from V and 4 from J, leaving 21 bases between them. The CDR3 consists of 16 residues. The CDR3 region has the DNA TGTGCCAGCAGCCCACTAAAGGTAGCGGAGGTATACGAGCAGTACTTC. Its protein is CASSPLKVAEVYEQYF.

This clone was observed once. This chain connects TRBV5-1 to TRBJ1-1; no definite D call. Germline loops: CDR1 SGHRS, CDR2 YFSETQ. The CDR3 spans 16 residues. V lost 1 base, J lost 0 bases, and 13 bases lay in between. The DNA for the CDR3 is TGCGCCAGCAGCTTGACCCCCCTAAACTTGAACACTGAAGCTTTCTTT. Its translation: CASSLTPLNLNTEAFF.

V usage is TRBV10-3 and J usage is TRBJ2-7, with 9 positions matching TRBD2. This CDR3 comprises 16 residues. Germline CDR1 reads ENHRY; CDR2 reads SYGVKD. V gave up 4 bases and J gave up 0 bases; unmatched junction bases: 7. The CDR3 here is CAISGGAGGGSYEQYF. In DNA, the CDR3 is TGTGCCATCAGTGGGGGTGCGGGAGGGGGCTCCTACGAGCAGTACTTC.

The chain carries TRBV9 and TRBJ2-1, with D perhaps TRBD2 (7 bases). Germline V CDR1 and CDR2: SGDLS, YYNGEE. The CDR3 is 13 amino acids. Between the trimmed V and J ends, which lost 3 bases and 8 bases, there was a span of 12 bases. The CDR3 DNA is TGTGCCAGCAGCGCCGCGGGGGCGGATGAGCAGTTCTTC. This translates into CASSAAGADEQFF.

This clone was seen a single time. The chain is built from TRBV7-8 and TRBJ1-3; TRBD1 is a possible D gene (5 bases). V was trimmed by 1 base and J by 3 bases, leaving 13 bases between them. CDR1 is SGHVS and CDR2 is FQNEAQ in the germline V gene. This CDR3 contains 16 residues. The CDR3 DNA is TGTGCCAGCAGCTTAGGGGGGGGATTGGGTGGAAACACCATATATTTT. This sequence encodes CASSLGGGLGGNTIYF.

The chain has TRBV11-2 and TRBJ2-1; unclear D gene. Per the germline V gene, CDR1 is SGHAT and CDR2 is FQNNGV. Trimming removed 3 bases from V and 6 bases from J, with 6 bases in between. This CDR3 contains 12 residues. CDR3 DNA: TGTGCCAGCAGCTTCATGCCCAATGAGCAGTTCTTC. Translating it yields CASSFMPNEQFF.

V is TRBV7-6 and J is TRBJ2-1, with 10 bases matching TRBD2. The germline V gene encodes CDR1 SGHVS and CDR2 FNYEAQ. The CDR3 runs 15 residues. The ends lost 8 bases at V and 4 bases at J; junction bases unmatched: 8. The CDR3: CASQTGTSVYNEQFF. The DNA for the CDR3 is TGTGCCAGCCAGACCGGGACTAGCGTATACAATGAGCAGTTCTTC.

The V and J genes are TRBV7-2 and TRBJ1-1, with D uncertain. This CDR3 spans 13 amino acids. Germline CDR1 is SGHTA and CDR2 is FQGNSA. The V gene lost 1 base and the J gene lost 4 bases, with 7 bases spanning the gap. The CDR3 spells CASSLGRATEAFF. CDR3 DNA sequence: TGTGCCAGCAGCTTAGGGAGGGCCACTGAAGCTTTCTTT. Full variable domain (missing parts from reference TRBV7-2 and TRBJ1-1): GAGVSQSPSNKVTEKGKDVELRCDPISGHTALYWYRQSLGQGLEFLIYFQGNSAPDKSGLPSDRFSAERTGGSVSTLTIQRTQQEDSAVYLCASSLGRATEAFFGQGTRLTVV.

This clone was picked up one time. The chain uses TRBV25-1 and TRBJ1-2, with D maybe TRBD1 (6 bases). Between the trimmed V and J ends, which lost 1 base and 2 bases, there was a span of 11 bases. Germline CDR1 and CDR2: MGHDK and SYGVNS. The CDR3 is 15 residues long. CDR3 loop: CASSEWGGANYGYTF. The CDR3 nucleotides read TGTGCCAGCAGTGAATGGGGGGGCGCCAACTATGGCTACACCTTC.

This clone has a handful of counts. This chain links TRBV5-4 with TRBJ2-7; D unresolved. The germline CDR1 and CDR2 sequences are SGHNT and YYREEE (reference sequence). V dropped 0 bases and J dropped 4 bases, with 8 bases sitting between them. CDR3 length equals 13 residues. CDR3 amino acids: CASSLGNGYEQYF. The CDR3 DNA is TGTGCCAGCAGCTTGGGGAATGGTTACGAGCAGTACTTC.